The T cell receptor beta chain described here comes from a study of technical replicates of blood from a few donors. This table comes from immunoSEQ multiplex PCR, and its TCRdb copy is limited to in-frame clones, with some not included. The sample has some 68,000 clones; nearly 97% are singletons. Germline-derived CDR1 and CDR2 are SQVTM and ANQGSEA. The CDR3 has 13 residues. The origin of this receptor is a human donor in good health. This chain links TRBV29-1 with TRBJ2-1; unclear D gene. Sequencing was done on a sample of T cells isolated from PBMCs. The CDR3 coding sequence is TGCTGTTCCGGGTCCCCCTCCTACAATGAGCAGTTCTTC. Translated: CCSGSPSYNEQFF.